This T cell receptor (beta chain) derives from a study of tumor-infiltrating lymphocytes in oesophageal squamous cell carcinoma. From the PCR reads, TCRdb called clonotypes with MiXCR, one entry per CDR3 protein. This table has 13,000 to 15,000 distinct CDR3 sequences, 46% appearing once. CDR1 SGHVS and CDR2 FNYEAQ come from the germline V gene. CDR3 length: 16 amino acids. The ends were cut back, 6 bases at V and 0 bases at J, with 17 bases in the middle. The V gene is TRBV7-6, the J gene TRBJ1-2, with D uncertain. Sequenced sample: blood. The TCR comes from a male donor with esophageal squamous cell carcinoma. CDR3 residues: CASRGSLLGTNYGYTF. In nucleotides, the CDR3 is TGTGCCAGCAGAGGGTCCCTCCTCGGGACTAACTATGGCTACACCTTC.